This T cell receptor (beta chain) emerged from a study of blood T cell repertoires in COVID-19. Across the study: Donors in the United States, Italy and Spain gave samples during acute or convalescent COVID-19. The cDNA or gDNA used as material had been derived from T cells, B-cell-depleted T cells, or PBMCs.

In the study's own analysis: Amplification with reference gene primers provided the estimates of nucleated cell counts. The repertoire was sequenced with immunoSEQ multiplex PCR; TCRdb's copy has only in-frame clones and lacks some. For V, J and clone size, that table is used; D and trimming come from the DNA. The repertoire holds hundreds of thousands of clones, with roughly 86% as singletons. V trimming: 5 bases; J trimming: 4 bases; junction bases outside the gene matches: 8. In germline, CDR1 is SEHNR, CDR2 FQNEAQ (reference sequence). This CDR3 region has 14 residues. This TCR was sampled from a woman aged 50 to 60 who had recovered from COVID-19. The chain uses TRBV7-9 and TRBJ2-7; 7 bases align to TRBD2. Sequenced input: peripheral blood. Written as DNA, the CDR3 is TGTGCCAGCAGCCAACTAGCGTCCTTTTACGAGCAGTACTTC. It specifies CASSQLASFYEQYF.